This T cell receptor beta chain stems from a study of blood T cells in healthy people across ages. Study results and limitations: Older age went with lower TCR beta diversity per million T cells, in a roughly linear way. As naive T cell percentage varied, TCR beta diversity correlated strongly with it. Not knowing donor CMV status may have confounded expanded clonotype changes.

CDR3 size: 12 residues. Germline loops: CDR1 MDHEN, CDR2 SYDVKM. Trimming stripped 6 bases from V and 11 bases from J, with 11 bases between. A J-beta primer mix and a sample-barcoded 5' primer were used in a second PCR of roughly 6 to 11 cycles. TCRdb analysed the 5' RACE reads with MiXCR anew, one entry per CDR3 protein. The sample has 1.8 million or so distinct CDR3 sequences; approximately 39% are singletons. On this clonotype itself: Its antigen is as yet unknown.

Source material: blood. The chain recombines TRBV28 with TRBJ2-6, with D hard to call. The receptor's source is a human donor in good health. CDR3 region: CASSPPTDVLTF. CDR3 coding DNA: TGTGCCAGCAGCCCGCCGACGGACGTCCTGACTTTC. The complete variable domain, with remaining parts taken from reference TRBV28 and TRBJ2-6, reads DVKVTQSSRYLVKRTGEKVFLECVQDMDHENMFWYRQDPGLGLRLIYFSYDVKMKEKGDIPEGYSVSREKKERFSLILESASTNQTSMYLCASSPPTDVLTFGAGSRLTVL.